A single sample is the source of the 19 T cell receptor beta chains below, sequenced in a study of T-cell reconstitution after alpha-beta-depleted transplantation in children (dated by TCRdb to between 2015 and 2016). The library relied on PCR. Sequencing instrument: Illumina HiSeq 2500. Molecular barcoding was employed in the preparation of TCR libraries, with unique molecular identifiers being used to normalize TCRbeta repertoire quantification. TCRdb reran the public reads through fastp at Q25 and MiXCR, keeping productive beta chains. Entries that share a CDR3 protein sequence are merged under the most common genes and DNA. The sample profile shows fewer than 250,000 distinct CDR3 sequences; under 9.5% of them were found once. 6.3% of the sample rests with the top ten. What this sample's treatment or condition label stands for: allogeneic hematopoietic cell transplantation with graft depleted of TCRalphabeta T cells and CD19 B cells.

This specimen was PBMCs, mostly from graft donor cells, taken 180 days after TCRalphabeta/CD19-depleted stem cell transplant. These TCRs come from a male patient younger than 18 who had a stem cell transplant for acute lymphoblastic leukemia, so the T cells may come from the graft donor.

This clonotype was detected many times. CDR3 sequence: CASSLQEGRGLGKLFF. Written as DNA, the CDR3 is TGCGCCAGCAGCCTTCAAGAGGGTCGCGGGTTAGGAAAACTGTTTTTT. The V call is TRBV4-1, the J call TRBJ1-4; D is unresolved. Deletions cut 4 bases from V and 10 bases from J, with 22 bases between. The CDR3 is 16 residues long. Germline V gene sequence: CDR1 MGHRA, CDR2 YSYEKL.

This clonotype occurred many times. This chain links TRBV5-1 with TRBJ2-1; 7 positions match TRBD1. The CDR3 consists of 15 residues. Trimming at V came to 2 bases and at J to 5 bases, leaving 7 bases not matched to a gene. Germline lookup yields CDR1 SGHRS and CDR2 YFSETQ. As DNA, the CDR3 is TGCGCCAGCAGCTTTTTAGACAGGGAAGACAATGAGCAGTTCTTC. Residues: CASSFLDREDNEQFF.

This clonotype has ten or more counts. The chain joins TRBV7-9 to TRBJ2-1; 12 bases line up with TRBD2. V was clipped by 3 bases and J by 8 bases; unmatched bases: 11. Germline V gives CDR1 SEHNR, CDR2 FQNEAQ (reference sequence). The CDR3 is 17 residues long. The CDR3 region has the DNA TGTGCCAGCAGCTTTTACCCTCGGACTAGCGGGGTGGATGAGCAGTTCTTC. Its translation: CASSFYPRTSGVDEQFF.

This clonotype was seen repeatedly, ten times or more. CDR3 sequence (DNA): TGCGCCAGCAGCTTGAAGCAGGGGAACACCGGGGAGCTGTTTTTT. Protein product: CASSLKQGNTGELFF. V is TRBV5-1 and J is TRBJ2-2, with D perhaps matching TRBD1 (5 bases). CDR1 is SGHRS, CDR2 YFSETQ, per germline. Trimming pared 1 base from V and 1 base from J, leaving 8 bases between. The CDR3 covers 15 residues. Looking up the rest from reference TRBV5-1 and TRBJ2-2 gives the full variable domain: KAGVTQTPRYLIKTRGQQVTLSCSPISGHRSVSWYQQTPGQGLQFLFEYFSETQRNKGNFPGRFSGRQFSNSRSEMNVSTLELGDSALYLCASSLKQGNTGELFFGEGSRLTVL.

As for this clonotype: One base away lies a much larger clone, so this may be a sequencing read error. The chain combines TRBV27 with TRBJ2-7; D is possibly TRBD1 (5 bases). The CDR3 consists of 14 residues. Looked up from germline, CDR1 is MNHEY and CDR2 is SMNVEV (reference sequence). CDR3 amino acids: CASRFIDRDYEQYF. The DNA for the CDR3 is TGTGCCAGCCGTTTTATAGACAGAGACTACGAGCAGTACTTC.

There are many counts of this clonotype. The genes are TRBV20-1 and TRBJ2-3; unclear D gene. The V gene's germline CDR1 is DFQATT and CDR2 SNEGSKA (reference sequence). The CDR3 runs to 13 residues. Trimming left V 5 bases short and J 5 bases short, with 14 bases between. The CDR3 DNA follows: TGCAGTGCTCGACCTCTCTTCGGAGATACGCAGTATTTT. Its protein is CSARPLFGDTQYF.

This clonotype was seen ten or more times. At one end, the junction sequence differs from germline, possibly due to a read error. This chain links TRBV20-1 with TRBJ1-1; 12 bases fit TRBD1. This CDR3 has 15 residues. Germline V gives CDR1 DFQATT, CDR2 SNEGSKA (reference sequence). CDR3 residues: CSARGTGGVWTEAFF. The CDR3 coding sequence is TGCAGTGCGAGAGGGACAGGGGGCGTTTGGACTGAAGCTTTCTTT.

This rearrangement joins TRBV7-2 to TRBJ2-1; tentative D call: TRBD2 (5 bases). V lost 5 bases, J lost 7 bases, and 9 bases lay in between. The germline V gene has CDR1 SGHTA and CDR2 FQGNSA. The CDR3 consists of 12 residues. The CDR3 region is CASSPQRNEQFF. The DNA for the CDR3 is TGTGCCAGCAGCCCTCAGCGGAATGAGCAGTTCTTC.

This clonotype was counted at least ten times. V and J are TRBV20-1 and TRBJ2-5; 11 bases are shared with TRBD2. CDR1 is DFQATT, CDR2 SNEGSKA, per germline (reference sequence). Trimming took 1 base from V and 3 from J; bases not matched to a gene: 13. CDR3 length equals 18 residues. The CDR3 spells CSARAQLRVAGGEETQYF. The CDR3, as DNA: TGCAGTGCTAGAGCCCAACTAAGGGTAGCGGGAGGGGAAGAGACCCAGTACTTC.

There are many counts of this clonotype. The rearrangement uses TRBV5-1 and TRBJ2-7, with a possible D match to TRBD1 (6 bases). Germline V gene lookup returns CDR1 SGHRS and CDR2 YFSETQ. Between the trimmed V and J ends, which lost 0 bases and 7 bases, there was a span of 14 bases. The length of the CDR3 is 14 residues. CDR3 protein: CASSLDITQGEQYF. In DNA form, the CDR3 reads TGCGCCAGCAGCTTGGACATCACTCAGGGGGAGCAGTACTTC.

This clonotype has at least ten counts. The J gene is TRBJ1-6, the V gene TRBV10-3; 10 positions match TRBD1. CDR3 length: 15 amino acids. Germline values: CDR1 ENHRY, CDR2 SYGVKD. V gave up 2 bases and J gave up 10 bases; unmatched junction bases: 5. This CDR3 is CAISEVTGGSSPLHF. CDR3 DNA sequence: TGTGCCATCAGTGAGGTGACAGGGGGCAGCTCACCCCTCCACTTT.

This clonotype has at least ten counts. The CDR3 bases are TGTGCCAGCAGGGATCTAGCGGGGAACGGGGAGCTGTTTTTT. Protein: CASRDLAGNGELFF. This chain connects TRBV7-8 to TRBJ2-2, with 9 positions matching TRBD2. V trimming: 6 bases; J trimming: 7 bases; junction bases outside the gene matches: 6. The CDR3 spans 14 residues. From germline, CDR1 is SGHVS and CDR2 FQNEAQ. Full variable domain (remainder filled in from reference TRBV7-8 and TRBJ2-2): GAGVSQSPRYKVAKRGQDVALRCDPISGHVSLFWYQQALGQGPEFLTYFQNEAQLDKSGLPSDRFFAERPEGSVSTLKIQRTQQEDSAVYLCASRDLAGNGELFFGEGSRLTVL.

This clonotype appeared many times. V gene TRBV29-1 combines with J gene TRBJ1-5; maybe TRBD1 (6 bases). CDR1 is SQVTM and CDR2 is ANQGSEA in the germline V gene. V dropped 4 bases and J dropped 4 bases, with 11 bases sitting between them. The CDR3 is 13 amino acids. CDR3 region: CSVGGGPNQPQHF. The CDR3 coding sequence is TGCAGCGTTGGGGGGGGGCCAAATCAGCCCCAGCATTTT.

The gene calls are TRBV20-1 and TRBJ2-1; either TRBD1 or TRBD2 may supply D (6 bases each). CDR3 length equals 14 residues. Trimming cost V 6 bases and J 4 bases, with 16 bases left between them. From germline, CDR1 is DFQATT and CDR2 SNEGSKA (reference sequence). CDR3 residues: CSAGGHWLYNEQFF. The CDR3 DNA follows: TGCAGTGCCGGGGGACACTGGCTATACAATGAGCAGTTCTTC.

This clonotype was detected many times. The chain is built from TRBV6-5 and TRBJ2-3; the D gene is possibly TRBD2 (5 bases). The CDR3 length is 16 residues. V shed 5 bases and J shed 0 bases, with 15 bases lying between them. Germline CDR1 MNHEY, CDR2 SVGAGI. The CDR3 is CASSPLGLGSTDTQYF. As DNA, the CDR3 is TGTGCCAGCAGTCCCCTCGGACTGGGAAGCACAGATACGCAGTATTTT.

There are many counts of this clonotype. The chain is built from TRBV9 and TRBJ2-5; D tentatively reads TRBD1 or TRBD2 (5 bases each). V was pared by 0 bases and J by 0 bases, with 12 bases between. Germline V CDR1 and CDR2: SGDLS, YYNGEE. The CDR3 length is 16 residues. Written as DNA, the CDR3 is TGTGCCAGCAGCGTAGAAGGCAGGGAGTACCAAGAGACCCAGTACTTC. This codes for CASSVEGREYQETQYF. Together with reference TRBV9 and TRBJ2-5, the CDR3 gives the full variable domain: DSGVTQTPKHLITATGQRVTLRCSPRSGDLSVYWYQQSLDQGLQFLIQYYNGEERAKGNILERFSAQQFPDLHSELNLSSLELGDSALYFCASSVEGREYQETQYFGPGTRLLVL.

The chain employs TRBV24-1 and TRBJ2-1; D is uncertain. Germline V gene sequence: CDR1 KGHDR, CDR2 SFDVKD. Trimming removed 0 bases at V and 8 bases at J, with 13 bases between. This CDR3 comprises 15 residues. CDR3 protein: CATSDLPPGPDEQFF. CDR3 DNA sequence: TGTGCCACCAGTGATTTGCCCCCCGGTCCTGATGAGCAGTTCTTC.

This clonotype came up many times. The gene calls are TRBV7-6 and TRBJ2-7, with TRBD1 matching 8 bases. V shed 0 bases and J 3 bases; nucleotides not matched to a gene: 4. Germline V gene data show CDR1 as SGHVS and CDR2 as FNYEAQ. The CDR3 covers 15 residues. DNA of the CDR3: TGTGCCAGCAGCTTAGCCTCGGACAGGGTCTACGAGCAGTACTTC. Translation gives CASSLASDRVYEQYF. The whole variable domain, remainder taken from reference TRBV7-6 and TRBJ2-7, is GAGVSQSPRYKVTKRGQDVALRCDPISGHVSLYWYRQALGQGPEFLTYFNYEAQQDKSGLPNDRFSAERPEGSISTLTIQRTEQRDSAMYRCASSLASDRVYEQYFGPGTRLTVT.

This clonotype came up many times. The J gene is TRBJ2-7, the V gene TRBV28; D call uncertain. V lost 10 bases and J 0 bases, leaving 10 bases between the germline ends. CDR3 length: 12 amino acids. Per the germline V gene, CDR1 is MDHEN and CDR2 is SYDVKM. Written as DNA, the CDR3 is TGTGCCATCGGTGGCAGCTCCTACGAGCAGTACTTC. It codes for CAIGGSSYEQYF.